Below, 8 T cell receptor beta chains from the same sample are listed, as sequenced in a study of response to subunit inactivated influenza vaccine (dated by TCRdb to 2016 to 2019). Library preparation was by RT-PCR. The instrument was an Illumina HiSeq 2500. Using fastp trimming at Q25 and MiXCR clonotype assembly, TCRdb reanalyzed the public sequencing data and kept in-frame beta chains. Each entry is one CDR3 protein sequence, shown with its most common DNA and genes. The sample table holds about 500,000 distinct CDR3 sequences, of which about 17% were seen once. Approximately 3% of the sample comes from the top ten. The sample in question was CD4+ T cells sorted from PBMCs, obtained 23 months after vaccination. The receptors derive from a man aged 45-69 years who received an inactivated influenza vaccine. Donor details come from another sample of the same person, matched by shared clones.

The V gene is TRBV20-1, the J gene TRBJ2-5; 12 nucleotides match TRBD2. The germline V gene encodes CDR1 DFQATT and CDR2 SNEGSKA (reference sequence). The junction had 16 bases not matched to a gene; V was cut back by 1 base and J by 4 bases. This CDR3 region has 19 residues. The CDR3 bases are TGCAGTGCTAGAGGGAGTATGGCTAGCGGGAGGGCCGGGGGAGAGACCCAGTACTTC. Its protein is CSARGSMASGRAGGETQYF.

This clonotype was observed a few times. The chain links TRBV5-1 to TRBJ2-2; 8 positions agree with TRBD2. This CDR3 comprises 15 residues. The V gene's germline CDR1 is SGHRS and CDR2 YFSETQ. V lost 3 bases and J lost 7; bases outside the gene matches: 8. The CDR3 DNA is TGCGCCAGCAGCTCTAGCGGGCCTATGGTCGGGGAGCTGTTTTTT. Encoded protein: CASSSSGPMVGELFF.

The chain carries TRBV6-1 and TRBJ2-7; 8 bases agree with TRBD1. Germline V gene lookup returns CDR1 MNHNS and CDR2 SASEGT. V shed 6 bases, J shed 5 bases, and the junction held 18 bases outside the gene matches. The CDR3 is made up of 17 amino acids. CDR3 sequence reads: CASRNPEFGQGFDEQYF. The CDR3, as DNA: TGTGCCAGCAGAAACCCCGAGTTCGGACAGGGCTTCGACGAGCAGTACTTC.

The V call is TRBV5-6, the J call TRBJ1-2; 8 bases are a match to TRBD1. Germline V lookup: CDR1 SGHDT, CDR2 YYEEEE. V shed 4 bases, J shed 8 bases, and the junction held 13 bases outside the gene matches. CDR3 size: 15 residues. CDR3 protein: CASSSRFWTGQGYTF. Here the CDR3 DNA reads TGTGCCAGCAGCAGCAGGTTTTGGACAGGGCAGGGCTACACCTTC.

J is TRBJ2-3 and V is TRBV20-1; 8 bases align to TRBD2. This CDR3 comprises 15 residues. V trimming: 1 base; J trimming: 0 bases; junction bases outside the gene matches: 3. Germline lookup yields CDR1 DFQATT and CDR2 SNEGSKA (reference sequence). The CDR3 reads CSARGTGGSTDTQYF. CDR3 in DNA: TGCAGTGCTAGAGGCACGGGAGGGAGCACAGATACGCAGTATTTT.

This clonotype came up a few times. The chain uses TRBV20-1 and TRBJ1-2; D is unresolved. This CDR3 is built from 14 residues. The V and J ends lost 2 bases and 1 base respectively, with 11 bases between them. Germline assignment: CDR1 DFQATT and CDR2 SNEGSKA (reference sequence). The CDR3 DNA sequence: TGCAGTGCTAGACCCTCGGCGTATAACTATGGCTACACCTTC. This codes for CSARPSAYNYGYTF.

This clonotype was observed a few times. The chain employs TRBV6-5 and TRBJ1-5; D is undetermined. The CDR3 loop spans 15 amino acids. Trimming removed 0 bases from V and 5 bases from J, with 11 bases in between. Germline V gene sequence: CDR1 MNHEY, CDR2 SVGAGI. CDR3 protein: CASSYSTAAHQPQHF. CDR3 DNA: TGTGCCAGCAGTTACTCGACGGCTGCCCATCAGCCCCAGCATTTT.

J is TRBJ1-2 and V is TRBV20-1; D might be TRBD1 (6 bases). Looked up from germline, CDR1 is DFQATT and CDR2 is SNEGSKA (reference sequence). Deletions cut 0 bases from V and 6 bases from J, with 14 bases between. This CDR3 region has 14 residues. CDR3 sequence: CSARDQLRQDGYTF. The CDR3 nucleotides are TGCAGTGCTAGAGACCAACTCAGACAGGATGGCTACACCTTC.